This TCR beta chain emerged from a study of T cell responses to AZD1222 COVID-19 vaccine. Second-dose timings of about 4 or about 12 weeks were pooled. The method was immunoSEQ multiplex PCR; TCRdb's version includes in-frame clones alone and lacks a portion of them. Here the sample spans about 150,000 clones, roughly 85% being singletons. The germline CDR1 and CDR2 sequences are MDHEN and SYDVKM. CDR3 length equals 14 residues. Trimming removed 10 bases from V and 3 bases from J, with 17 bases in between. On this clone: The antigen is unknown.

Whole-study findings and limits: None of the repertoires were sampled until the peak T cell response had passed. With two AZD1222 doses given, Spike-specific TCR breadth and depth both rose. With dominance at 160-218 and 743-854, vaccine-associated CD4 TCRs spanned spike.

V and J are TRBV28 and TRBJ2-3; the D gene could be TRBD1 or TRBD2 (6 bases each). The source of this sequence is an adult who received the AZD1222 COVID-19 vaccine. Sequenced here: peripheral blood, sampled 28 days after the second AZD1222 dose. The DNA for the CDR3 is TGTGCCACCCTCGACCGGGGGCCTACAGATACGCAGTATTTT. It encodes CATLDRGPTDTQYF.